The next 20 T cell receptor beta chains were all read from a single sample in a study of blood T cell repertoires in COVID-19. Data came from immunoSEQ multiplex PCR; TCRdb stores just in-frame clones and leaves some out. Of about 400,000 clones in the sample, approximately 90% were seen once. Sequencing was performed on PBMCs or T cells enriched from blood (not recorded which). The source of these receptors is a woman between 18 and 30 years old with acute COVID-19.

The rearrangement uses TRBV5-1 and TRBJ2-7; TRBD2 agrees at 14 bases. Losses at the gene ends were 2 bases for V and 6 bases for J; bases not matched to a gene: 7. CDR3 size: 16 residues. Germline CDR1 SGHRS, CDR2 YFSETQ. The CDR3 sequence is CASSFSGTSGSGEQYF. The CDR3 nucleotides read TGCGCCAGCAGCTTCTCCGGGACTAGCGGGAGTGGCGAGCAGTACTTC.

This rearrangement joins TRBV7-9 to TRBJ1-2; the D is unclear. Germline loops: CDR1 SEHNR, CDR2 FQNEAQ (reference sequence). V lost 1 base and J lost 2, with 11 bases in between. The CDR3 is made up of 15 amino acids. CDR3 bases: TGTGCCAGCAGCTTAGTTGGCAGAGCGAACTATGGCTACACCTTC. Residues: CASSLVGRANYGYTF.

The chain links TRBV6-2 or TRBV6-3 to TRBJ2-1, with D hard to call. This CDR3 contains 14 residues. V lost 2 bases and J 0 bases, leaving 5 bases between the germline ends. Germline CDR1 reads MNHEY; CDR2 reads SVGEGT. CDR3 DNA sequence: TGTGCCAGCAGTTACGGCCTCTCCTACAATGAGCAGTTCTTC. This translates into CASSYGLSYNEQFF.

The rearrangement links TRBV29-1 to TRBJ1-2, with 7 bases that match TRBD1. There are 13 residues in the CDR3. In germline, CDR1 is SQVTM, CDR2 ANQGSEA. Trimming took 6 bases from V and 8 from J; bases not matched to a gene: 12. This CDR3 is CSVTGTAKKGYTF. In DNA form, the CDR3 reads TGCAGCGTCACCGGGACAGCAAAAAAGGGCTACACCTTC.

CDR3 bases: TGTGCCAGCACCATACCGGGATCTTATAGCAATCAGCCCCAGCATTTT. Amino acid sequence: CASTIPGSYSNQPQHF. V is TRBV28 and J is TRBJ1-5; D uncertain. Germline assignment: CDR1 MDHEN and CDR2 SYDVKM. V dropped 7 bases and J dropped 0 bases, with 16 bases sitting between them. This CDR3 comprises 16 residues.

The J gene is TRBJ2-1, the V gene TRBV21-1; the table gives TRBD1 as D, unverified against the DNA. TRBV21-1 is tagged as a pseudogene. The CDR3 has 16 residues. The DNA for the CDR3 is TGTGCCAGCAGCAATGAGGGGGCCGGGATGGGGAATGAGCAGTTCTTC. It codes for CASSNEGAGMGNEQFF.

This chain connects TRBV7-9 to TRBJ1-5; 9 bases map to TRBD1. The germline gives CDR1 SEHNR, CDR2 FQNEAQ (reference sequence). V dropped 6 bases and J dropped 9; count of bases not matched to a gene: 21. The CDR3 sequence is 18 residues long. The CDR3 nucleotides read TGTGCCAGCAGTCAAACCTCGACAGGGGGGGTCTCATTTCGGCCCCAGCATTTT. It encodes CASSQTSTGGVSFRPQHF.

The genes are TRBV11-2 and TRBJ1-1; 7 bases are shared with TRBD1. V was pared by 5 bases and J by 5 bases, with 2 bases of the junction left unmatched. CDR1 SGHAT and CDR2 FQNNGV come from the germline V gene. The CDR3 extends over 12 amino acids. The CDR3 DNA reads TGTGCCAGCAGCCAGACAGGGACTGAAGCTTTCTTT. This encodes CASSQTGTEAFF.

The chain uses TRBV29-1 and TRBJ2-3; 9 positions match TRBD1. The CDR3 runs 13 residues. CDR1 SQVTM and CDR2 ANQGSEA come from the germline V gene. In DNA form, the CDR3 reads TGCAGTGCATCCACAGGGGGCGCAGATACGCAGTATTTT. It encodes CSASTGGADTQYF.

V is TRBV7-6 and J is TRBJ2-1; a weak D match, TRBD2 (5 bases). This CDR3 has 14 amino acids. The germline gives CDR1 SGHVS, CDR2 FNYEAQ. Trimming removed 1 base from V and 6 bases from J, with 10 bases in between. The CDR3 coding sequence is TGTGCCAGCAGCTTAGGTTCCGAGGGCAATGAGCAGTTCTTC. Translating it yields CASSLGSEGNEQFF.

V usage is TRBV5-1 and J usage is TRBJ1-4, with D perhaps matching TRBD1 (5 bases). V lost 5 bases and J 2 bases, leaving 13 bases between the germline ends. The CDR3 is made up of 15 amino acids. In germline, CDR1 is SGHRS, CDR2 YFSETQ. The CDR3 DNA sequence: TGCGCCAGCAGACTATTCCAGGGTACTAATGAAAAACTGTTTTTT. Its translation: CASRLFQGTNEKLFF.

The chain has TRBV15 and TRBJ2-1; tentatively, D is TRBD2 (6 bases). Germline V CDR1 and CDR2: LNHNV, YYDKDF (reference sequence). Trimming stripped 6 bases from V and 5 bases from J, with 11 bases between. The CDR3 sequence is 13 residues long. CDR3 bases: TGTGCCACCAGAACGGCGGGGAACAATGAGCAGTTCTTC. It codes for CATRTAGNNEQFF. Variable domain in full (rest from reference TRBV15 and TRBJ2-1): DAMVIQNPRYQVTQFGKPVTLSCSQTLNHNVMYWYQQKSSQAPKLLFHYYDKDFNNEADTPDNFQSRRPNTSFCFLDIRSPGLGDTAMYLCATRTAGNNEQFFGPGTRLTVL.

DNA of the CDR3: TGTGCCAGCAGTGGTCAGGGACTGAGCACAGATACGCAGTATTTT. This sequence encodes CASSGQGLSTDTQYF. The chain uses TRBV2 and TRBJ2-3, with D perhaps matching TRBD2 (6 bases). The CDR3 runs to 15 residues. Germline V gene lookup returns CDR1 SNHLY and CDR2 FYNNEI. V shed 4 bases and J shed 0 bases, with 11 bases lying between them.

The table lists this clone with a count of one. The chain joins TRBV30 to TRBJ2-1; 11 bases align to TRBD2. Germline values: CDR1 GTSNPN, CDR2 SVGIG (reference sequence). The CDR3 has 12 amino acids. V lost 7 bases, J lost 7 bases, and 3 bases stayed unmatched. The CDR3 region is CASLAGANEQFF. CDR3 DNA sequence: TGTGCCTCACTAGCGGGGGCAAATGAGCAGTTCTTC.

The CDR3 spells CASSWTEDSNQPQHF. The CDR3 bases are TGTGCCAGCAGCTGGACAGAGGATAGCAATCAGCCCCAGCATTTT. The genes are TRBV6-5 and TRBJ1-5, with D perhaps matching TRBD1 (6 bases). V lost 6 bases, J lost 0 bases, and 12 bases lay in between. The CDR3 loop spans 15 amino acids. CDR1 and CDR2 from the germline V gene are MNHEY and SVGAGI.

The V and J genes are TRBV24-1 and TRBJ2-7; 7 positions agree with TRBD1. The V and J ends lost 2 bases and 7 bases, in that order; junction bases with no gene match: 10. The germline V gene has CDR1 KGHDR and CDR2 SFDVKD. CDR3 size: 15 residues. CDR3: CATSDSVDRADEQYF. DNA for the CDR3: TGTGCCACCAGTGATTCAGTAGACAGGGCTGATGAGCAGTACTTC.

The V and J genes are TRBV7-8 and TRBJ2-3; 10 bases fit TRBD2. Germline V gene lookup returns CDR1 SGHVS and CDR2 FQNEAQ. The junction had 7 bases not matched to a gene; V was cut back by 5 bases and J by 2 bases. This CDR3 contains 16 residues. The CDR3 sequence: CASSLSGGTHTDTQYF. In DNA, the CDR3 is TGTGCCAGCAGCCTTAGCGGGGGGACTCACACAGATACGCAGTATTTT.

V and J are TRBV2 and TRBJ2-5; 8 nucleotides line up with TRBD1. V was clipped by 7 bases and J by 5 bases; unmatched bases: 6. The CDR3 has 13 residues. In germline, CDR1 is SNHLY, CDR2 FYNNEI. The CDR3 sequence is CASMPGGWETQYF. In DNA, the CDR3 is TGTGCCAGCATGCCAGGGGGCTGGGAGACCCAGTACTTC.

The chain couples TRBV18 to TRBJ2-5; TRBD2 is a possible D gene (6 bases). The CDR3 loop spans 12 amino acids. V shed 6 bases and J shed 5 bases, with 10 bases lying between them. Germline lookup yields CDR1 KGHSH and CDR2 LQKENI. The CDR3: CASSRGSETQYF. The CDR3 region has the DNA TGTGCCAGCTCCCGGGGGTCGGAGACCCAGTACTTC.

The chain joins TRBV28 to TRBJ1-1; 7 positions agree with TRBD1. The CDR3 is made up of 16 amino acids. V lost 4 bases and J lost 4; bases outside the gene matches: 12. CDR1 is MDHEN, CDR2 SYDVKM, per germline. The CDR3 DNA reads TGTGCCAGCAGTTCCGCTTACAGGGGAAGGATCACTGAAGCTTTCTTT. It translates to CASSSAYRGRITEAFF.